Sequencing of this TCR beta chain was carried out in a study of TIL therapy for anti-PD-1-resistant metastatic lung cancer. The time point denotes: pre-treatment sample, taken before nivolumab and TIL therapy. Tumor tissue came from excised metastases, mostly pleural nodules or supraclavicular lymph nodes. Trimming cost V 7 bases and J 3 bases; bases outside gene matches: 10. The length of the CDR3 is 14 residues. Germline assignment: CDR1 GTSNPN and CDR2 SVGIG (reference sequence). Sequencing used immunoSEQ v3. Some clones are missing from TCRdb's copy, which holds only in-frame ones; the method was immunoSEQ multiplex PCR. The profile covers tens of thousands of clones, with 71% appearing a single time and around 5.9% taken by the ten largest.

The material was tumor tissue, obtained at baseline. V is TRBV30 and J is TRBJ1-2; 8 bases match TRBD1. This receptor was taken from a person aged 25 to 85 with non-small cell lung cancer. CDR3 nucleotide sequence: TGTGCCTCCAAGTCCAGGGGGCCTTACTATGGCTACACCTTC. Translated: CASKSRGPYYGYTF.